One sample yielded the 13 T cell receptor beta chains listed below, sequenced in a study of T cells in Graves' hyperthyroidism and ophthalmopathy. Amplification of TCR beta CDR3 regions used RNA as the template. A set of HTBI primers served as the primers for a first-round RT-PCR of the TCR CDR3. TCRdb called the multiplex PCR reads again in MiXCR, with one record for every CDR3 protein. The data contain about 530,000 distinct CDR3 sequences, 17% of them singletons. Sequencing was performed on blood. These receptors were collected from a woman between 18 and 29 years old with Graves' ophthalmopathy.

This clonotype was counted only a few times. In nucleotides, the CDR3 is TGCGCCAGCAGCCCCAGGGCTAGGGACGATGAGCAGTTCTTC. Amino acid sequence: CASSPRARDDEQFF. The rearrangement joins TRBV4-3 to TRBJ2-1, with D possibly being TRBD1 or TRBD2 (5 bases each). Trimming removed 4 bases at V and 8 bases at J, with 15 bases between. This CDR3 spans 14 amino acids. Germline-derived CDR1 and CDR2 are LGHNA and YSLEER.

V and J are TRBV19 and TRBJ2-2; 7 bases are shared with TRBD1. This CDR3 has 16 residues. Trimming took 7 bases from V and 7 from J; bases not matched to a gene: 15. Germline V lookup: CDR1 LNHDA, CDR2 SQIVND (reference sequence). CDR3 in amino acids: CASTTNAGTAVGELFF. The CDR3 coding sequence is TGTGCCAGTACTACAAACGCCGGGACAGCCGTCGGGGAGCTGTTTTTT.

The chain uses TRBV12-5 and TRBJ2-2; 7 bases fit TRBD2. CDR1 and CDR2 from the germline V gene are LGHNT and FRNRAP. The CDR3 is made up of 14 amino acids. With V trimmed by 7 bases and J by 6 bases, 8 bases remained unmatched. CDR3: CASDGGRAPGELFF. The CDR3 nucleotides read TGTGCTAGTGACGGGGGGAGGGCCCCCGGGGAGCTGTTTTTT.

This clonotype has only a few counts. The rearrangement uses TRBV11-2 and TRBJ1-2; tentative D call: TRBD1 (5 bases). From germline, CDR1 is SGHAT and CDR2 FQNNGV. V was trimmed by 5 bases and J by 7 bases, leaving 23 bases between them. CDR3 length: 16 amino acids. The chain's CDR3 is CASSPNAGTSRRGYTF. The CDR3 DNA is TGTGCCAGCAGCCCAAACGCTGGGACTTCCCGCCGTGGCTACACCTTC.

The sample holds a few counts of this clonotype. This rearrangement joins TRBV18 to TRBJ2-7; unclear D gene. This CDR3 comprises 13 residues. V was cut by 1 base and J by 4 bases, with 8 bases left in between. Germline V gene sequence: CDR1 KGHSH, CDR2 LQKENI. CDR3 residues: CASSPRELYEQYF. The CDR3 nucleotides read TGTGCCAGCTCACCACGAGAGCTTTACGAGCAGTACTTC.

V gene TRBV12-3 or TRBV12-4 combines with J gene TRBJ1-1; D is uncertain. V gave up 7 bases and J gave up 4 bases, with 13 bases separating them. The CDR3 extends over 13 amino acids. CDR3 protein: CASTPELSTEAFF. In nucleotides, the CDR3 is TGTGCCAGCACACCGGAGTTGAGCACTGAAGCTTTCTTT.

This clonotype appeared many times. The CDR3, as DNA: TGTGCCAGCAGCCATAGCGGGAAGAGCGGGGAGACCCAGTACTTC. Translation gives CASSHSGKSGETQYF. The chain is built from TRBV7-2 and TRBJ2-5, with TRBD2 matching over 8 bases. CDR1 and CDR2 (germline): SGHTA, FQGNSA. V lost 5 bases and J lost 5; bases outside the gene matches: 10. CDR3 length: 15 residues.

A few counts support this clonotype. The rearrangement links TRBV2 to TRBJ2-1; 7 bases agree with TRBD2. CDR1 is SNHLY, CDR2 FYNNEI, per germline. Losses at the gene ends were 6 bases for V and 4 bases for J; bases not matched to a gene: 9. The CDR3 totals 15 residues. The DNA for the CDR3 is TGTGCCAGCAGGGCTACTAGCGAGGTATACAATGAGCAGTTCTTC. It yields the protein CASRATSEVYNEQFF.

The table lists this clonotype with many counts. V is TRBV27 and J is TRBJ2-3, with D unresolved. Trimming took off 7 bases at V and 3 bases at J, with 11 bases between the two ends. The germline V gene encodes CDR1 MNHEY and CDR2 SMNVEV (reference sequence). The CDR3 covers 13 residues. CDR3 DNA: TGTGCCAGCATAATCCAAAGGACAGATACGCAGTATTTT. It encodes CASIIQRTDTQYF.

This clonotype was seen at least ten times. The chain links TRBV11-2 to TRBJ2-5, with D hard to call. Trimming removed 5 bases at V and 1 base at J, with 2 bases between. CDR1 is SGHAT and CDR2 is FQNNGV in the germline V gene. The CDR3 totals 11 residues. The CDR3 sequence is CASSIQETQYF. For the CDR3, the DNA is TGTGCCAGCAGCATCCAAGAGACCCAGTACTTC. Variable domain in full (rest from reference TRBV11-2 and TRBJ2-5): EAGVAQSPRYKIIEKRQSVAFWCNPISGHATLYWYQQILGQGPKLLIQFQNNGVVDDSQLPKDRFSAERLKGVDSTLKIQPAKLEDSAVYLCASSIQETQYFGPGTRLLVL.

The gene calls are TRBV20-1 and TRBJ1-6, with D perhaps matching TRBD1 (6 bases). The germline gives CDR1 DFQATT, CDR2 SNEGSKA (reference sequence). The CDR3 has 15 residues. The V and J ends lost 1 base and 10 bases respectively, with 17 bases between them. DNA for the CDR3: TGCAGTGCTAGAGCCGTCGAGGCAGGGGTGTCACCCCTCCACTTT. It translates to CSARAVEAGVSPLHF.

The V and J genes are TRBV30 and TRBJ1-2, with 8 bases lining up with TRBD1. CDR1 and CDR2 (germline): GTSNPN, SVGIG (reference sequence). The CDR3 has 13 amino acids. V shed 3 bases and J 6 bases; nucleotides not matched to a gene: 6. The CDR3 DNA follows: TGTGCCTGGAGACTGACAGGGGCTGATGGCTACACCTTC. Encoded protein: CAWRLTGADGYTF. The full variable domain, its missing parts supplied by reference TRBV30 and TRBJ1-2, is SQTIHQWPATLVQPVGSPLSLECTVEGTSNPNLYWYRQAAGRGLQLLFYSVGIGQISSEVPQNLSASRPQDRQFILSSKKLLLSDSGFYLCAWRLTGADGYTFGSGTRLTVV.

The rearrangement links TRBV10-3 to TRBJ2-2; D not resolved. V lost 4 bases and J 5 bases, leaving 8 bases between the germline ends. The germline V gene encodes CDR1 ENHRY and CDR2 SYGVKD. The CDR3 extends over 13 amino acids. The CDR3 bases are TGTGCCATCAGTGCCGATACTACCGGGGAGCTGTTTTTT. Translated: CAISADTTGELFF.